The source of this T cell receptor (beta chain) is a study of shared clonotypes between healthy human individuals. Study-wide background: Per-donor plates numbered three CD4 naive, three CD4 memory, two CD8 naive and one CD8 memory. Broader study findings: Naive subsets typically showed greater estimated richness than memory subsets.

Turning to this clone: The antigen remains unidentified.

Genomic DNA belonging to each subset was distributed in equal measure over several immunoSEQ plates. Replicate PCRs from sorted subsets contained about 200 ng DNA, which is some 30,000 T cell genomes. Sequencing used immunoSEQ multiplex PCR; TCRdb keeps in-frame clones, though not all of them. The profile shows more than 2 million clones, about 95% of them singletons. Naive CD8 cells were CD45RO-negative, positively selected for CCR7, excluding terminally differentiated effector memory CD45RA+ cells. The CDR3 contains 15 residues. Germline CDR1 MNHEY, CDR2 SVGAGI. V was pared by 2 bases and J by 4 bases, with 9 bases between.

The chain combines TRBV6-5 with TRBJ1-6; the D is unclear. Sequenced material: naive CD8+ T cells sorted from blood. The clonotype comes from a man between 18 and 35 years old in good health. The DNA of the CDR3 is TGTGCCAGCAGTTACGGGCAGGCATATAATTCACCCCTCCACTTT. Amino acids: CASSYGQAYNSPLHF.